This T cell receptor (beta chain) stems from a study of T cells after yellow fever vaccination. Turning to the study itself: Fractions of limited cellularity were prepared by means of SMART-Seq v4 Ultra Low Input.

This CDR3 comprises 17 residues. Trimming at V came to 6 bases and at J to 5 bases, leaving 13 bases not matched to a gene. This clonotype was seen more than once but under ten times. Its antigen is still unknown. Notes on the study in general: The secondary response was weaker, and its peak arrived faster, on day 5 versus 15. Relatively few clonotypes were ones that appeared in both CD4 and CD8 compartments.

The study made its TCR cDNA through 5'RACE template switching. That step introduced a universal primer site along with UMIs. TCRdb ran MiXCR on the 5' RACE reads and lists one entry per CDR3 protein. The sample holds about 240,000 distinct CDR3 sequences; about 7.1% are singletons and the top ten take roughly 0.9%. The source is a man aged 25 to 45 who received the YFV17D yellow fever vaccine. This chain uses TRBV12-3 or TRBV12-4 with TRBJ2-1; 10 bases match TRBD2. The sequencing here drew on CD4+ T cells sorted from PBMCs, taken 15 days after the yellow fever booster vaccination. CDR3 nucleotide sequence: TGTGCCAGCAGGGTGGGTAGCGGGAGGAATCCTAACAATGAGCAGTTCTTC. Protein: CASRVGSGRNPNNEQFF.